This T cell receptor beta chain was sequenced during a study of technical replicates of blood from several donors. Germline values: CDR1 SNHLY, CDR2 FYNNEI. V was shortened by 7 bases and J by 4 bases, with 20 bases between the two germline ends. This CDR3 spans 16 amino acids. Repertoires were generated with immunoSEQ multiplex PCR, while TCRdb's copy carries only in-frame clones and drops some. Found here are over 55,000 clones, around 97% of them singletons; the top ten hold over 0.2%. The sequence came from a human donor in good health. The chain joins TRBV2 to TRBJ2-1; perhaps TRBD2 as D (5 bases). Input material: T cells isolated from PBMCs. The CDR3 here is CASTPRAAPTYNEQFF. CDR3 DNA sequence: TGTGCCAGCACCCCGCGGGCGGCCCCTACTTACAATGAGCAGTTCTTC.